This TCR beta chain came from a study of T cell responses to AZD1222 COVID-19 vaccine. Whole-study results and caveats: Clonal diversity was possibly underestimated, and the donors were mostly white British, with more females.

A note on this clone: The antigen is not known.

CDR1 is SGHRS, CDR2 YFSETQ, per germline. Unmatched junction bases numbered 6, after V lost 3 bases and J lost 8 bases. The CDR3 length is 15 residues. Sequencing used immunoSEQ multiplex PCR; TCRdb keeps in-frame clones, though not all of them. The sample shows tens of thousands of clones, 90% of them seen only once. The chain uses TRBV5-1 and TRBJ2-7; TRBD2 agrees at 15 bases. This material consisted of peripheral blood, taken on day 0 of AZD1222 vaccination. The TCR originated in an adult in good health. CDR3 DNA: TGCGCCAGCAGCTCTCCGGGACTAGCGGGGGGAAAGCAGTACTTC. Translated, it gives CASSSPGLAGGKQYF. Full variable domain (rest looked up from reference TRBV5-1 and TRBJ2-7): KAGVTQTPRYLIKTRGQQVTLSCSPISGHRSVSWYQQTPGQGLQFLFEYFSETQRNKGNFPGRFSGRQFSNSRSEMNVSTLELGDSALYLCASSSPGLAGGKQYFGPGTRLTVT.